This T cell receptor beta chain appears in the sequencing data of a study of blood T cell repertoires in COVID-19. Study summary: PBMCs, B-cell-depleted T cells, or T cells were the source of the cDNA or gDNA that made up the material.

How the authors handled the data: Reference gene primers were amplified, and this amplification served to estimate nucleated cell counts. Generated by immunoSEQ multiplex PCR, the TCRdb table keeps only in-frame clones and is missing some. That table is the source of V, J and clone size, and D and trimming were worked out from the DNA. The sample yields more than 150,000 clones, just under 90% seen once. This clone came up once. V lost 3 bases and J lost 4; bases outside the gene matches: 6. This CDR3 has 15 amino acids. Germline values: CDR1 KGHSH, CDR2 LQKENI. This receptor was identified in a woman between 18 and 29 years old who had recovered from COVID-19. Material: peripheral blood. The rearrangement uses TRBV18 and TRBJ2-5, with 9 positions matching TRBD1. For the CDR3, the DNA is TGTGCCAGCTCACCCACAGGGGGCGCAGGAGAGACCCAGTACTTC. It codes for CASSPTGGAGETQYF.